This TCR beta chain was documented in a study of cytotoxic CD8 clonotypes in ibrutinib-treated CLL. The study's findings and limits: Public clonotypes, an uncommon group, contracted or remained stable on treatment.

Notes on this clone: Its antigen is not identified.

The CDR3 runs to 16 residues. CDR1 and CDR2 (germline): SGHNT, YENEEA. The trim removed 1 base at V and 5 bases at J, leaving 4 bases unmatched. This table comes from immunoSEQ multiplex PCR, and its TCRdb copy is limited to in-frame clones, with some not included. Here the sample spans about 39,000 clones, 68% being singletons. The sequence derives from a human donor with chronic lymphocytic leukemia. Sample: PBMCs, taken at disease progression, from a patient treated with ibrutinib. The chain carries TRBV11-3 and TRBJ2-5; 13 bases agree with TRBD2. CDR3 sequence reads: CASSLVGLAGVETQYF. For the CDR3, the DNA is TGTGCCAGCAGCTTAGTAGGACTAGCGGGAGTGGAGACCCAGTACTTC.